A single sample is the source of the 32 T cell receptor beta chains below, sequenced in a study of post-analysis software for immune sequencing data. No antigens are known for them. TCR beta cDNA libraries had unique molecular identifiers. TCRdb independently ran MiXCR on the PCR reads; one entry per CDR3 protein. The data hold some 690,000 distinct CDR3 sequences, with about 60% observed a single time. Whole-study findings and limits: Among roughly 5 TRBV segments more frequent in patients than controls were TRBV5-6, TRBV5-1 and TRBV20-1.

The sequenced sample consisted of blood. These receptors all come from a girl aged 2-10 years with multiple sclerosis.

In this sample, this clonotype turned up a few times. The gene calls are TRBV29-1 and TRBJ1-1; the match to TRBD1 covers 9 bases. The CDR3 loop spans 11 amino acids. Germline loops: CDR1 SQVTM, CDR2 ANQGSEA. The J segment lost 8 bases and the V segment lost 7 bases, leaving 5 bases of the junction unmatched. The CDR3 spells CSAGTGFEAFF. The CDR3 bases are TGCAGCGCCGGGACAGGGTTCGAAGCTTTCTTT.

CDR3 DNA sequence: TGTGCCAGCAGCCAGCGGGGGAACTCAGATACGCAGTATTTT. Translated: CASSQRGNSDTQYF. The chain is built from TRBV9 and TRBJ2-3; 8 positions agree with TRBD2. J lost 4 bases, V lost 4 bases, and 5 bases had no gene match. Germline V gene data show CDR1 as SGDLS and CDR2 as YYNGEE. This CDR3 region has 14 residues.

The CDR3 coding sequence is TGTGCTAGTGGTTCTGACGGAGCCTACGAGCAGTACTTC. Its translation: CASGSDGAYEQYF. This chain links TRBV12-5 with TRBJ2-7, with D uncertain. With 4 bases removed from V and 2 bases from J, the gap between germline ends came to 9 bases. Per the germline V gene, CDR1 is LGHNT and CDR2 is FRNRAP. CDR3 size: 13 residues.

The rearrangement links TRBV11-2 to TRBJ2-3; 9 nucleotides line up with TRBD2. From germline, CDR1 is SGHAT and CDR2 FQNNGV. This CDR3 has 15 residues. V was clipped by 5 bases and J by 4 bases; unmatched bases: 7. The CDR3: CASSPEAGGPDTQYF. CDR3 DNA sequence: TGTGCCAGCAGCCCTGAAGCGGGGGGTCCAGATACGCAGTATTTT.

This clonotype came up a few times. This chain joins TRBV11-2 and TRBJ1-5; 9 positions match TRBD1. Germline loops: CDR1 SGHAT, CDR2 FQNNGV. The trim removed 0 bases at V and 0 bases at J, leaving 6 bases unmatched. This CDR3 region has 18 residues. The CDR3 DNA sequence: TGTGCCAGCAGCTTAGATGCCGGGACAGGGTATAGCAATCAGCCCCAGCATTTT. Amino acid sequence: CASSLDAGTGYSNQPQHF.

This clonotype turned up a few times. V usage is TRBV29-1 and J usage is TRBJ2-1, with D maybe TRBD1 (6 bases). Germline lookup yields CDR1 SQVTM and CDR2 ANQGSEA. This CDR3 has 13 amino acids. V lost 5 bases and J lost 6, with 14 bases in between. CDR3 sequence reads: CSVNRVRGNEQFF. CDR3 DNA: TGCAGCGTTAACAGGGTTCGGGGCAATGAGCAGTTCTTC.

V is TRBV7-2 and J is TRBJ2-7; 7 nucleotides line up with TRBD1. This CDR3 region has 15 residues. Trimming at V came to 4 bases and at J to 2 bases, leaving 8 bases not matched to a gene. Germline CDR1 reads SGHTA; CDR2 reads FQGNSA. The CDR3 loop reads CASSCVRDRTYEQYF. DNA for the CDR3: TGTGCCAGCAGCTGCGTCCGGGACAGAACCTACGAGCAGTACTTC.

The V gene is TRBV6-6, the J gene TRBJ2-5, with unresolved D. Germline values: CDR1 MNHNY, CDR2 SVGAGI (reference sequence). The length of the CDR3 is 13 residues. V shed 2 bases and J shed 3 bases, with 7 bases lying between them. The CDR3 protein is CASSYGYKETQYF. The DNA of the CDR3 is TGTGCCAGCAGTTACGGCTACAAAGAGACCCAGTACTTC.

This clonotype was found once. This rearrangement joins TRBV5-5 to TRBJ2-7; D may match TRBD1 or TRBD2 (5 bases each). Trimming removed 4 bases from V and 2 bases from J, with 16 bases in between. Germline V gives CDR1 SGHKS, CDR2 YYEKEE (reference sequence). The CDR3 is 15 residues long. CDR3 nucleotides: TGTGCCAGCAGCGAGTCCGGGACCCTGGCCTACGAGCAGTACTTC. Amino acid sequence: CASSESGTLAYEQYF.

The chain is built from TRBV7-9 and TRBJ2-7, with 11 bases lining up with TRBD2. The J segment lost 2 bases and the V segment lost 5 bases, leaving 5 bases of the junction unmatched. Germline CDR1 SEHNR, CDR2 FQNEAQ (reference sequence). CDR3 length: 15 amino acids. The CDR3 coding sequence is TGTGCCAGCAGCACGGGACTAGCGGACCCCTACGAGCAGTACTTC. Encoded protein: CASSTGLADPYEQYF. Full variable domain (outside the CDR3, taken from reference TRBV7-9 and TRBJ2-7): DTGVSQNPRHKITKRGQNVTFRCDPISEHNRLYWYRQTLGQGPEFLTYFQNEAQLEKSRLLSDRFSAERPKGSFSTLEIQRTEQGDSAMYLCASSTGLADPYEQYFGPGTRLTVT.

The chain employs TRBV12-3 or TRBV12-4 and TRBJ1-2; TRBD1 matches at 8 bases. J lost 6 bases, V lost 2 bases, and 11 bases had no gene match. The CDR3 is 16 amino acids. Written as DNA, the CDR3 is TGTGCCAGCAGTTTAAGCAGGGGGCTGTATGGGGATGGCTACACCTTC. Its protein product is CASSLSRGLYGDGYTF.

The sample holds a few counts of this clonotype. The chain joins TRBV12-3 or TRBV12-4 to TRBJ2-1; perhaps TRBD2 as D (6 bases). The CDR3 sequence is 14 residues long. Trimming cost V 8 bases and J 7 bases, with 18 bases left between them. CDR3 loop: CASGLPGLPNEQFF. CDR3 in DNA: TGTGCCAGCGGCCTTCCGGGACTCCCAAATGAGCAGTTCTTC.

This clonotype was found a few times. The V gene is TRBV7-2, the J gene TRBJ1-6; 7 nucleotides match TRBD1. This CDR3 has 16 amino acids. Germline assignment: CDR1 SGHTA and CDR2 FQGNSA. With 1 base clipped from V and 0 bases from J, the junction kept 0 bases outside the gene matches. The CDR3 sequence is CASSLGDSSYNSPLHF. DNA of the CDR3: TGTGCCAGCAGCTTAGGGGACAGCTCCTATAATTCACCCCTCCACTTT.

A word on this clonotype: At one of its ends the junction is not consistent with the germline gene, which may arise from a read error. The chain recombines TRBV6-5 with TRBJ2-1; 8 nucleotides line up with TRBD1. The germline V gene encodes CDR1 MNHEY and CDR2 SVGAGI. CDR3 length: 14 residues. DNA for the CDR3: TGTGCCGGCAGTTACCTGGGGACAGGCAATGAGCAGTTCTTC. Translation gives CAGSYLGTGNEQFF.

This clonotype showed up just a few times. The chain uses TRBV5-1 and TRBJ2-7; 7 nucleotides agree with TRBD1. Germline CDR1 reads SGHRS; CDR2 reads YFSETQ. V lost 4 bases to trimming and J lost 2 bases; unmatched junction nucleotides: 3. This CDR3 region has 13 residues. CDR3: CASSGDSPYEQYF. CDR3 DNA: TGCGCCAGCAGCGGGGACAGCCCCTACGAGCAGTACTTC. Full variable domain (missing parts from reference TRBV5-1 and TRBJ2-7): KAGVTQTPRYLIKTRGQQVTLSCSPISGHRSVSWYQQTPGQGLQFLFEYFSETQRNKGNFPGRFSGRQFSNSRSEMNVSTLELGDSALYLCASSGDSPYEQYFGPGTRLTVT.

CDR3 bases: TGTGCCAGCAGCAAAGTAACGGGCTACACCTTC. Translating it yields CASSKVTGYTF. The chain recombines TRBV21-1 with TRBJ1-2. TRBV21-1 is labeled a pseudogene. The CDR3 is 11 amino acids.

This clonotype turned up a few times. The V and J genes are TRBV13 and TRBJ2-7, with a weak D call TRBD2 (5 bases). This CDR3 contains 14 residues. Germline assignment: CDR1 PRHDT and CDR2 FYEKMQ (reference sequence). V was shortened by 5 bases and J by 3 bases, with 14 bases between the two germline ends. The CDR3 DNA is TGTGCCAGCAGCCTACGGACTGGACTCTACGAGCAGTACTTC. This encodes CASSLRTGLYEQYF.

Worth noting for this clonotype: A much larger clonotype is one base distant, so this may be a read error. This chain uses TRBV12-3 or TRBV12-4 with TRBJ2-1, with no clear D. Trimming pared 4 bases from V and 9 bases from J, leaving 19 bases between. The CDR3 extends over 15 amino acids. The CDR3 region has the DNA TGTGCCAGCAGTTCCTCCCGGGCCAAACGCGGTGAGCAGTTCTTC. Protein sequence: CASSSSRAKRGEQFF.

This clonotype was seen only a few times. The genes are TRBV7-3 and TRBJ2-1; D unresolved. Germline assignment: CDR1 SGHTA and CDR2 FQGTGA. The V and J ends lost 2 bases and 3 bases respectively, with 11 bases between them. This CDR3 comprises 15 residues. The CDR3 sequence is CASSLLPGDYNEQFF. In DNA, the CDR3 is TGTGCCAGCAGCTTACTCCCTGGGGACTACAATGAGCAGTTCTTC.

A note on this clonotype: A junction end diverges from the germline sequence, so it may reflect a read error. The chain is built from TRBV7-9 and TRBJ2-4, with D tentatively TRBD1 or TRBD2 (6 bases each). The CDR3 covers 20 residues. From germline, CDR1 is SEHNR and CDR2 FQNEAQ (reference sequence). CDR3 coding DNA: TGTGCCAGCAGCTTAGGCGTGTTCCGGGGGCGCGACGTGACCAAAAACATTCGGTACTTC. Protein sequence: CASSLGVFRGRDVTKNIRYF.

This chain links TRBV12-3 or TRBV12-4 with TRBJ1-1, with D possibly being TRBD1 (5 bases). The CDR3 length is 14 residues. Trimming left V 6 bases short and J 0 bases short, with 11 bases between. The CDR3 spells CASRGGAMNTEAFF. As DNA, the CDR3 is TGTGCCAGCAGAGGAGGGGCGATGAACACTGAAGCTTTCTTT.

The chain couples TRBV20-1 to TRBJ2-5; no clear D gene. CDR1 and CDR2 from the germline V gene are DFQATT and SNEGSKA (reference sequence). The CDR3 is 12 amino acids. The V end lost 4 bases, the J end lost 0 bases, and 6 bases lay between the germline ends. This CDR3 reads CSATQYQETQYF. Here the CDR3 DNA reads TGCAGTGCTACACAGTACCAAGAGACCCAGTACTTC.

This clonotype was observed a few times. The chain couples TRBV9 to TRBJ2-3; TRBD1 matches at 9 bases. Germline-derived CDR1 and CDR2 are SGDLS and YYNGEE. The CDR3 runs to 14 residues. V lost 3 bases to trimming and J lost 5 bases; unmatched junction nucleotides: 4. The CDR3 protein is CASSGDRVGDTQYF. The CDR3 DNA reads as TGTGCCAGCAGCGGGGACAGGGTGGGAGATACGCAGTATTTT.

The chain has TRBV3-1 and TRBJ2-3; a weak D match, TRBD1 (5 bases). The germline V and J ends were trimmed by 4 bases and 0 bases, with 11 bases remaining between them. The CDR3 sequence is 15 residues long. Germline V CDR1 and CDR2: LGHDT, YNNKEL (reference sequence). The CDR3 reads CASSPPTASTDTQYF. CDR3 DNA sequence: TGTGCCAGCAGCCCGCCGACAGCAAGCACAGATACGCAGTATTTT.

V usage is TRBV5-1 and J usage is TRBJ2-1, with 13 bases lining up with TRBD2. Germline CDR1 reads SGHRS; CDR2 reads YFSETQ. The trim removed 2 bases at V and 8 bases at J, leaving 4 bases unmatched. This CDR3 has 15 amino acids. The CDR3 sequence is CASSLLAGGIHEQFF. The CDR3 DNA follows: TGCGCCAGCAGCTTACTAGCGGGAGGGATCCATGAGCAGTTCTTC. The full variable domain, completed using reference TRBV5-1 and TRBJ2-1, is KAGVTQTPRYLIKTRGQQVTLSCSPISGHRSVSWYQQTPGQGLQFLFEYFSETQRNKGNFPGRFSGRQFSNSRSEMNVSTLELGDSALYLCASSLLAGGIHEQFFGPGTRLTVL.

The rearrangement uses TRBV3-1 and TRBJ2-4; 8 nucleotides agree with TRBD2. This CDR3 contains 16 residues. CDR1 is LGHDT, CDR2 YNNKEL, per germline (reference sequence). The J segment lost 4 bases and the V segment lost 1 base, leaving 6 bases of the junction unmatched. CDR3 sequence: CASSQGPSGGKNIQYF. DNA for the CDR3: TGTGCCAGCAGCCAAGGACCGAGCGGGGGTAAAAACATTCAGTACTTC.

This clonotype was counted a few times. The chain combines TRBV28 with TRBJ2-7; D remains ambiguous. Germline V gene lookup returns CDR1 MDHEN and CDR2 SYDVKM. The CDR3 spans 15 residues. V was clipped by 3 bases and J by 2 bases, with 14 bases between them. CDR3 coding DNA: TGTGCCAGCAGTTTCTCCCTACCAGGAGCCTACGAGCAGTACTTC. Residues: CASSFSLPGAYEQYF.

J is TRBJ2-4 and V is TRBV7-9, with 10 bases fitting TRBD2. The CDR3 has 14 amino acids. Germline CDR1 and CDR2: SEHNR and FQNEAQ (reference sequence). V lost 5 bases and J lost 13; bases outside the gene matches: 11. The CDR3 here is CASSTTSGTREQYF. In DNA form, the CDR3 reads TGTGCCAGCAGCACCACTAGCGGGACGCGGGAGCAGTACTTC.

The genes are TRBV5-1 and TRBJ2-7; the D gene could be TRBD1 or TRBD2 (5 bases each). The CDR3 contains 15 residues. The V end lost 0 bases, the J end lost 4 bases, and 14 bases lay between the germline ends. Per germline, CDR1 SGHRS and CDR2 YFSETQ. CDR3 region: CASSLDWGIGYEQYF. DNA for the CDR3: TGCGCCAGCAGCTTGGATTGGGGGATTGGGTACGAGCAGTACTTC.

This clonotype was seen once. This chain joins TRBV7-9 and TRBJ2-5; TRBD1 matches at 9 bases. The length of the CDR3 is 12 residues. The V and J ends lost 11 bases and 3 bases, in that order; junction bases with no gene match: 4. Per the germline V gene, CDR1 is SEHNR and CDR2 is FQNEAQ (reference sequence). The CDR3 loop reads CAVDRGEETQYF. The DNA for the CDR3 is TGTGCCGTCGACAGGGGGGAAGAGACCCAGTACTTC.

V is TRBV6-5 and J is TRBJ2-1; 7 positions agree with TRBD2. Germline values: CDR1 MNHEY, CDR2 SVGAGI. J lost 3 bases, V lost 4 bases, and 3 bases had no gene match. The CDR3 length is 14 residues. The CDR3 bases are TGTGCCAGCAGTTCCAGCGGGGACTACAATGAGCAGTTCTTC. Protein product: CASSSSGDYNEQFF.

V gene TRBV20-1 combines with J gene TRBJ1-2, with 7 bases matching TRBD1. V shed 4 bases and J 4 bases; nucleotides not matched to a gene: 3. This CDR3 spans 12 amino acids. Germline-derived CDR1 and CDR2 are DFQATT and SNEGSKA (reference sequence). As DNA, the CDR3 is TGCAGTGCTACCACAGGGGTCTATGGCTACACCTTC. It is translated as CSATTGVYGYTF.